The present T cell receptor (beta chain) was sequenced within a study of shared T cell receptors in the human thymus. Unmatched junction bases numbered 6, after V lost 6 bases and J lost 5 bases. CDR3 size: 15 residues. Germline assignment: CDR1 MNHEY and CDR2 SMNVEV (reference sequence). Using immunoSEQ multiplex PCR, the repertoire was profiled, and TCRdb retains in-frame clones only, with some absent. The table records hundreds of thousands of clones, around 87% of them present only once. The sample was also reused in another study, on human thymus T cells. That paper notes: Thymic material originated from resections removed in the course of corrective heart surgery.

The V and J genes are TRBV27 and TRBJ2-1, with TRBD2 matching 11 bases. This TCR came from a boy in the first two years of life with a congenital heart defect. The material sequenced was thymocytes. The DNA for the CDR3 is TGTGCCAGCAGACCCGGGACTAGCGGAAACAATGAGCAGTTCTTC. Amino acids: CASRPGTSGNNEQFF.